Reported below is one TCR beta chain. Germline V gives CDR1 SQVTM, CDR2 ANQGSEA. J was trimmed by 4 bases and V by 7 bases; bases with no gene match: 3. The CDR3 is 11 amino acids. PCR used 60 Vbeta primers and 13 Jbeta primers. Sequencing was performed with immunoSEQ multiplex PCR; in TCRdb, only in-frame clones are kept and a portion is missing. The table records about 160,000 clones, 70% to 80% of them present only once. The data were obtained in a study of cytomegalovirus exposure and HLA in healthy donors. Material for sequencing was PBMCs. The chain couples TRBV29-1 to TRBJ1-2; 7 nucleotides agree with TRBD1. The clonotype was recovered from a woman in her 50s in good health and CMV-seronegative. CDR3 nucleotide sequence: TGCAGCGGACAGGGAGGCTATGGCTACACCTTC. The encoded protein is CSGQGGYGYTF.